This TCR beta chain was sequenced in a study of T-cell reconstitution after alpha-beta-depleted transplantation in children. General observations from the study: From newly produced T cells came most of the T-cell counts and diversity one year after transplant. Several hundred expanded graft clones reportedly supplied alpha-beta T cells about two months after transplant.

Molecular barcoding with unique molecular identifiers was used for the TCRbeta library. MiXCR was run by TCRdb on the PCR reads, yielding one entry per CDR3 protein. The sample contains under 300,000 distinct CDR3 sequences, 11% of which appear only once. Many counts were recorded for this clonotype. Antigen unknown. This sequence was found in a male patient aged 2-10 years who had a stem cell transplant for chronic granulomatous disease, so the T cells may come from the graft donor. The sequencing here drew on peripheral blood, taken 180 days after TCRalphabeta/CD19-depleted stem cell transplant.

For the CDR3, the DNA is TGTGCCAGCAGCGGCGGACAGACTAACAATGAGCAGTTCTTC. It is translated as CASSGGQTNNEQFF. The rearrangement uses TRBV9 and TRBJ2-1, with a tentative D call TRBD1 (6 bases). The CDR3 totals 14 residues. With 3 bases removed from V and 5 bases from J, the gap between germline ends came to 12 bases. The V gene's germline CDR1 is SGDLS and CDR2 YYNGEE.